The source of this TCR beta chain is a study of T cells after posttransplantation cyclophosphamide. Here immunoSEQ multiplex PCR was the method, and the copy in TCRdb shows in-frame clones only, minus some. Of some 47,000 clones in the sample, around 84% were seen once. This clone was seen once. Its antigen is not known. Study-level points and caveats: Tissue-infiltrating T cells from skin or gut overlapped little with blood T cells. TRB clonality was highly associated with recipient CMV seropositivity and reactivation.

The sequencing sample was made of PBMCs. The receptor's source is a man aged 30 to 45 with a blood cancer, CMV-positive, and with a related stem cell donor.

Written as DNA, the CDR3 is TGTGCCAGCAGCATCCGACAGGGAGGTGGGACTGAAGCTTTCTTT. Protein sequence: CASSIRQGGGTEAFF. The chain carries TRBV7-9 and TRBJ1-1; 7 bases map to TRBD1. Germline lookup yields CDR1 SEHNR and CDR2 FQNEAQ (reference sequence). Trimming removed 5 bases from V and 5 bases from J; junction bases left unmatched: 11. The length of the CDR3 is 15 residues.